The clone carrying this TCR beta chain was seen more than once but under ten times. Its specificity is unknown. This specimen comes from a study of T-cell memory formation after mild COVID-19. In TCRdb, the 5' RACE reads were re-called with MiXCR into one record per CDR3 protein. The sample consists of around 130,000 distinct CDR3 sequences, about 15% of them appearing once. Germline CDR1 and CDR2: ENHRY and SYGVKD. The V gene end was trimmed by 3 bases and the J gene end by 2 bases; junction bases not matched to a gene: 5. The CDR3 length is 15 residues. Study findings and constraints: For second-wave clones that peaked at day 37, SARS-CoV-2 specificity went unverified.

Sequences were obtained from PBMCs or a T cell subset sorted from them (not recorded which). This TCR derives from an adult woman who had mild COVID-19 (a few samples of this study predate the infection). Cell type and time point are not known. The chain is built from TRBV10-3 and TRBJ1-1; 8 positions agree with TRBD1. CDR3 residues: CAISDSDRGNTEAFF. In DNA, the CDR3 is TGTGCCATCAGTGACTCAGACAGGGGAAACACTGAAGCTTTCTTT.